This TCR beta chain is from a study of Tregs in tolerant kidney transplant recipients. About the research overall: The nonmyeloablative bone marrow transplants came from related graft donors, with transient mixed chimerism. Study observations and caveats: Changing PCR primers prevented nucleotide comparison between some patients' samples. Donor-specific Treg expansion exceeded global Treg expansion in tolerant patients, suggesting antigen drive.

FACS sorting followed an approximately 6-day coculture of CFSE-labeled recipient PBMCs with irradiated graft donor PBMCs. Of note for this clone: No antigen is known for it. Read data end 3 residues before the CDR3 end; the end is taken from the germline J gene.

Profiled with immunoSEQ multiplex PCR; TCRdb holds only in-frame clones, not every one. Across around 1,700 clones, the top ten clones capture about 20% of the sample. From germline, CDR1 is SGDLS and CDR2 YYNGEE. V lost 0 bases and J lost 8, with 17 bases in between. This CDR3 spans 16 amino acids. J is TRBJ2-2 and V is TRBV9; D may correspond to TRBD1 or TRBD2 (6 bases each). The TCR was taken from a human patient who received a combined kidney and bone marrow transplant. Sequences were derived from CD4+ T cells from blood cultured with allogeneic cells, sampled before the transplant. The CDR3 protein is CASSVGFRGGEGELFF. Partial CDR3 DNA: TGTGCCAGCAGCGTAGGATTCAGGGGAGGAGAGGGGGAG.